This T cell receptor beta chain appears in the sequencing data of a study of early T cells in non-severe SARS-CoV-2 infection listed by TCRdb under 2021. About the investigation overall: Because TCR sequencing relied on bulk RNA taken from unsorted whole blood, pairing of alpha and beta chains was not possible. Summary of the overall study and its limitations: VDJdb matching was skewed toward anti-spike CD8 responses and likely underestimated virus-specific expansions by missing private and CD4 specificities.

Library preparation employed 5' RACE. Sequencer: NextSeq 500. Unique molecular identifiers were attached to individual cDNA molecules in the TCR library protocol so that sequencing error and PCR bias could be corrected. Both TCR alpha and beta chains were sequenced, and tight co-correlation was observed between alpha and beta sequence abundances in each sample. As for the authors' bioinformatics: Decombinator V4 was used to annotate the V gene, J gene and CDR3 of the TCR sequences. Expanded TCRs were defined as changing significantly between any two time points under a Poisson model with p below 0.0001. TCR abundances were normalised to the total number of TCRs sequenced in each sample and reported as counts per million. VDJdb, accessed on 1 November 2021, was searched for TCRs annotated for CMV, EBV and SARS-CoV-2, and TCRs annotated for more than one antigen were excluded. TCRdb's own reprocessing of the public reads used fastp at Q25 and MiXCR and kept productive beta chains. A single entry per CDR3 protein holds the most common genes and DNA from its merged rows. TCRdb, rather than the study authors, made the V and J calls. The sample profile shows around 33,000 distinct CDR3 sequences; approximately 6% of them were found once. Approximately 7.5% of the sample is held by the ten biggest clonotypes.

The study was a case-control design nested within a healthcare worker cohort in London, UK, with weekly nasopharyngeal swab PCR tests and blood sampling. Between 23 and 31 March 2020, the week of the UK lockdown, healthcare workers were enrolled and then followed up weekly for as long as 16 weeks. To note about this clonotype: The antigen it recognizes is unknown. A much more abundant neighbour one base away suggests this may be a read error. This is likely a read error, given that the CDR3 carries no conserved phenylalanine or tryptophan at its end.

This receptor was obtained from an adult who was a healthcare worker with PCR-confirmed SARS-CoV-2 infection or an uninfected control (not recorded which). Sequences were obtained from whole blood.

The CDR3 region has the sequence CASSRDREAFS. The DNA sequence follows: TGTGCCAGCAGCCGGGACAGGGAGGCTTTCTCT. The chain is made from TRBV7-9 and TRBJ1-1; TRBD1 fits 9 bases in the junction. At the junction V is shortened by 5 bases and J by 11 bases; bases outside the gene matches: 3. CDR1 and CDR2, looked up from the germline V gene (reference sequence), are SEHNR and FQNEAQ. Ends included, the CDR3 has 11 residues. The only DNA kept is the CDR3, 33 bases in frame from the first base.